The 12 T cell receptor beta chains listed next were all sequenced from one sample in a study of cytomegalovirus exposure and HLA in healthy donors. Researchers ran the PCR with 60 Vbeta and 13 Jbeta primers. The protocol was immunoSEQ multiplex PCR, while the TCRdb copy is restricted to in-frame clones and leaves out a portion. The sample consists of 95,000 to 110,000 clones, over 65% of them appearing once. Sequencing input: PBMCs. These receptors were obtained from a woman in her 40s in good health and CMV-seronegative.

The chain uses TRBV18 and TRBJ2-5, with 7 bases fitting TRBD2. The last part of the DNA fits TRBJ2-7 better; the J call may be wrong. The CDR3 sequence is 15 residues long. CDR1 is KGHSH and CDR2 is LQKENI in the germline V gene. Here the CDR3 reads CASSPVLGREHEQYF. The CDR3 coding sequence is TGTGCCAGCTCACCCGTGCTGGGGCGGGAGCACGAGCAGTACTTC.

The table lists this clone with a few counts. The J gene is TRBJ1-2, the V gene TRBV10-3; TRBD1 aligns across 12 bases. V was pared by 10 bases and J by 8 bases, with 11 bases of the junction left unmatched. This CDR3 has 14 amino acids. Germline CDR1 and CDR2: ENHRY and SYGVKD. In DNA form, the CDR3 reads TGTGCCACCCTGGCTGGGACAGGGGGCAGCGGCTACACCTTC. Protein: CATLAGTGGSGYTF.

V is TRBV27 and J is TRBJ1-5; D gene ambiguous. CDR1 is MNHEY, CDR2 SMNVEV, per germline (reference sequence). CDR3 length equals 16 residues. With 6 bases removed from V and 0 bases from J, the gap between germline ends came to 15 bases. The CDR3, as DNA: TGTGCCAGCAGCCCAACTAGACGGGGTAGCAATCAGCCCCAGCATTTT. It translates to CASSPTRRGSNQPQHF.

This chain connects TRBV5-1 to TRBJ2-7; 8 positions agree with TRBD2. Trimming removed 0 bases from V and 2 bases from J; junction bases left unmatched: 7. Per germline, CDR1 SGHRS and CDR2 YFSETQ. The length of the CDR3 is 16 residues. The DNA of the CDR3 is TGCGCCAGCAGCTTGGCCTATCCGGGACTAGCCTACGAGCAGTACTTC. Protein sequence: CASSLAYPGLAYEQYF.

The rearrangement uses TRBV5-1 and TRBJ2-7; TRBD1 is a possible D gene (5 bases). Germline CDR1 SGHRS, CDR2 YFSETQ. The CDR3 has 11 amino acids. Trimming left V 8 bases short and J 4 bases short, with 10 bases between. The CDR3 sequence: CASLTVYEQYF. The CDR3 region has the DNA TGCGCCAGTCTGACAGTATACGAGCAGTACTTC.

This chain links TRBV9 with TRBJ2-7, with D maybe TRBD1 (6 bases). In germline, CDR1 is SGDLS, CDR2 YYNGEE. CDR3 length: 14 residues. The germline V and J ends were trimmed by 3 bases and 2 bases, with 12 bases remaining between them. CDR3 bases: TGTGCCAGCAGCGCCCCAGGGGTAGCCTACGAGCAGTACTTC. This translates into CASSAPGVAYEQYF.

The table lists this clone with a few counts. The genes are TRBV4-3 and TRBJ1-2; D unresolved. Germline CDR1 and CDR2: LGHNA and YSLEER. This CDR3 is 16 amino acids long. The V gene lost 0 bases and the J gene lost 4 bases, with 15 bases spanning the gap. The CDR3 loop is CASSQDWPGLPYGYTF. CDR3 sequence (DNA): TGCGCCAGCAGCCAAGATTGGCCCGGACTGCCCTATGGCTACACCTTC.

The chain recombines TRBV27 with TRBJ2-3; D is ambiguous. The CDR3 is made up of 14 amino acids. V was pared by 3 bases and J by 1 base, with 8 bases between. Germline CDR1 and CDR2: MNHEY and SMNVEV (reference sequence). CDR3 sequence (DNA): TGTGCCAGCAGTTTGAGCCGAGGCACAGATACGCAGTATTTT. This gives the protein CASSLSRGTDTQYF.

The rearrangement joins TRBV13 to TRBJ2-1; 8 bases line up with TRBD2. With 8 bases clipped from V and 3 bases from J, the junction kept 6 bases outside the gene matches. CDR1 is PRHDT and CDR2 is FYEKMQ in the germline V gene (reference sequence). The CDR3 loop spans 14 amino acids. In DNA form, the CDR3 reads TGTGCCAGCCGGAGCGGGAGATTCTACAATGAGCAGTTCTTC. Translation gives CASRSGRFYNEQFF.

This chain uses TRBV7-3 with TRBJ2-1; tentatively, D is TRBD1 (8 bases). The CDR3 is 13 amino acids. The germline V and J ends were trimmed by 5 bases and 12 bases, with 17 bases remaining between them. CDR1 SGHTA and CDR2 FQGTGA come from the germline V gene. The CDR3 sequence is CASSPGQGGTQFF. The CDR3 DNA reads as TGTGCCAGCAGCCCCGGACAGGGAGGGACGCAGTTCTTC.

V and J are TRBV14 and TRBJ1-1; 7 bases map to TRBD1. The V and J ends lost 5 bases and 7 bases, in that order; junction bases with no gene match: 7. The CDR3 is 13 residues long. The germline CDR1 and CDR2 sequences are SGHDN and FVKESK. CDR3 sequence reads: CASSAQGISEAFF. The CDR3 DNA is TGTGCCAGCAGCGCACAGGGGATTAGTGAAGCTTTCTTT.

About this clone itself: At one end, the junction sequence differs from germline, possibly due to a read error. The chain carries TRBV25-1 and TRBJ2-2; D is ambiguous. In germline, CDR1 is MGHDK, CDR2 SYGVNS. The CDR3 runs to 13 residues. CDR3 nucleotides: TGTGCCAGCGGTGAGCGCGGCACCGGGGAGCTGTTTTTT. Translation gives CASGERGTGELFF.